Sequencing of this T cell receptor (beta chain) was carried out in a study of shared clonotypes between healthy human individuals. For the study at large: A couple of female and a few male donors aged 18 to 49 were enrolled.

Germline CDR1 reads SGHTA; CDR2 reads FQGNSA. Between the trimmed V and J ends, which lost 2 bases and 3 bases, there was a span of 5 bases. CDR3 length equals 13 residues. Only a few counts were recorded for this clone. An assay was performed, and its level was deep. The repertoire was sequenced with immunoSEQ multiplex PCR; TCRdb's copy has only in-frame clones and lacks some. The top ten clones hold approximately 12% of a sample with about half a million clones, around 77% of them seen once. The sequenced sample was PBMCs. This sequence joins TRBV7-2 and TRBJ2-1; D is ambiguous. This TCR derives from a woman in her forties in good health. Some clones in this sample may be carry-over from other donors' samples. The CDR3 bases are TGTGCCAGCAGCTTAATGAGCTACAATGAGCAGTTCTTC. It is translated as CASSLMSYNEQFF.